These 14 T cell receptor beta chains came from one sample sequenced in a study of shared clonotypes between healthy human individuals. Using immunoSEQ multiplex PCR, the repertoire was profiled, and TCRdb retains in-frame clones only, with some absent. The sample gives 2 million to 3 million clones, approximately 93% of which show up once; roughly 0.36% is in the top ten. Sequenced sample: naive CD4+ T cells from PBMCs. Stated subset: CD45RA+ positively selected. These receptors came from a man younger than 35 in good health. Some clones in this sample may be carry-over from other donors' samples.

This chain joins TRBV7-6 and TRBJ2-1; TRBD1 matches 9 bases. Trimming removed 5 bases from V and 6 bases from J; junction bases left unmatched: 14. This CDR3 spans 17 amino acids. Germline-derived CDR1 and CDR2 are SGHVS and FNYEAQ. The CDR3 nucleotides are TGTGCCAGCAGCCAAGACCCCGGGACAGGGAGTCGCAATGAGCAGTTCTTC. The encoded protein is CASSQDPGTGSRNEQFF.

V is TRBV19 and J is TRBJ2-3; D is uncertain. Germline V gene data show CDR1 as LNHDA and CDR2 as SQIVND (reference sequence). V gave up 7 bases and J gave up 0 bases, with 11 bases separating them. This CDR3 has 14 residues. CDR3 protein: CASKSKFSTDTQYF. The CDR3 DNA follows: TGTGCCAGTAAGTCGAAGTTTAGCACAGATACGCAGTATTTT.

The gene calls are TRBV9 and TRBJ1-1, with D tentatively TRBD1 (5 bases). CDR1 and CDR2 from the germline V gene are SGDLS and YYNGEE. V dropped 4 bases and J dropped 1 base, with 14 bases sitting between them. This CDR3 region has 15 residues. The CDR3 spells CASSLRPTENTEAFF. In DNA form, the CDR3 reads TGTGCCAGCAGCTTACGACCGACAGAGAACACTGAAGCTTTCTTT.

This chain links TRBV29-1 with TRBJ1-1; unclear D gene. The CDR3 length is 12 residues. From germline, CDR1 is SQVTM and CDR2 ANQGSEA. V shed 5 bases and J shed 7 bases, with 14 bases lying between them. Here the CDR3 reads CSVYTAPNEAFF. The CDR3 DNA sequence: TGCAGCGTTTACACTGCGCCTAATGAAGCTTTCTTT.

The rearrangement uses TRBV15 and TRBJ2-7; D is unresolved. The germline gives CDR1 LNHNV, CDR2 YYDKDF (reference sequence). The V end lost 3 bases, the J end lost 0 bases, and 12 bases lay between the germline ends. CDR3 size: 15 residues. The CDR3 coding sequence is TGTGCCACCAGCAGGAGGAAATCAGGCTCCTACGAGCAGTACTTC. This encodes CATSRRKSGSYEQYF.

The chain employs TRBV19 and TRBJ1-2; a possible D gene is TRBD1 (5 bases). Germline assignment: CDR1 LNHDA and CDR2 SQIVND (reference sequence). The CDR3 has 17 amino acids. The CDR3 is CATWTLRGNRVSDGYTF. The CDR3 DNA follows: TGTGCGACTTGGACACTCCGCGGAAATCGGGTGTCTGACGGCTACACCTTC.

The V gene is TRBV7-8, the J gene TRBJ2-2; possibly TRBD2 for D (6 bases). The ends were cut back, 5 bases at V and 0 bases at J, with 13 bases in the middle. CDR3 length equals 16 residues. Germline V CDR1 and CDR2: SGHVS, FQNEAQ. For the CDR3, the DNA is TGTGCCAGCAGCCCTAGGGGCGGGACGAACACCGGGGAGCTGTTTTTT. It codes for CASSPRGGTNTGELFF. The complete variable domain, with remaining parts taken from reference TRBV7-8 and TRBJ2-2, reads GAGVSQSPRYKVAKRGQDVALRCDPISGHVSLFWYQQALGQGPEFLTYFQNEAQLDKSGLPSDRFFAERPEGSVSTLKIQRTQQEDSAVYLCASSPRGGTNTGELFFGEGSRLTVL.

DNA of the CDR3: TGTGCCAGCAGCTCGTTGCGGGGGTTTGCCGGGGAGCTGTTTTTT. Translated, it gives CASSSLRGFAGELFF. The V and J genes are TRBV7-2 and TRBJ2-2; 7 bases are a match to TRBD2. The CDR3 runs to 15 residues. The germline CDR1 and CDR2 sequences are SGHTA and FQGNSA. Germline trimming cut 4 bases from V and 6 bases from J; bases unmatched to any gene: 8.

The chain has TRBV15 and TRBJ2-2, with 10 bases matching TRBD1. Looked up from germline, CDR1 is LNHNV and CDR2 is YYDKDF (reference sequence). This CDR3 contains 15 residues. V trimming: 8 bases; J trimming: 7 bases; junction bases outside the gene matches: 10. The CDR3 reads CATHSRDRGLGELFF. CDR3 bases: TGTGCCACCCACAGCAGGGACAGGGGCCTCGGGGAGCTGTTTTTT.

This chain connects TRBV28 to TRBJ1-2; 9 bases line up with TRBD1. Looked up from germline, CDR1 is MDHEN and CDR2 is SYDVKM. The CDR3 is 15 residues long. V lost 10 bases, J lost 7 bases, and 16 bases stayed unmatched. The CDR3 coding sequence is TGTGCCATCGAATACTCCGGGACAGGGCTAACTGGCTACACCTTC. This translates into CAIEYSGTGLTGYTF.

CDR3 residues: CASSSPGEKLFF. The CDR3 region has the DNA TGTGCCAGCAGTTCGCCTGGTGAAAAACTGTTTTTT. The chain uses TRBV27 and TRBJ1-4; D is undetermined. V lost 4 bases to trimming and J lost 7 bases, with 7 bases between them. The CDR3 is 12 amino acids. Germline CDR1 reads MNHEY; CDR2 reads SMNVEV (reference sequence).

This chain connects TRBV5-4 to TRBJ2-4; weak D call: TRBD2 (6 bases). Germline CDR1 is SGHNT and CDR2 is YYREEE (reference sequence). The V end was cut by 4 bases, the J end by 6 bases, with 14 bases between. The CDR3 loop spans 14 amino acids. The CDR3 sequence is CASSPAGTLNIQYF. The DNA of the CDR3 is TGTGCCAGCAGCCCCGCGGGGACCTTAAACATTCAGTACTTC.

The chain employs TRBV2 and TRBJ2-1; TRBD1 aligns across 7 bases. This CDR3 has 18 amino acids. CDR1 and CDR2 (germline): SNHLY, FYNNEI. V lost 3 bases and J lost 4; bases outside the gene matches: 15. The CDR3 spells CASSDSWGQRRTYNEQFF. As DNA, the CDR3 is TGTGCCAGCAGTGACTCCTGGGGACAGCGTAGGACATACAATGAGCAGTTCTTC.

This rearrangement joins TRBV7-2 to TRBJ2-6; no reliable D call. The germline gives CDR1 SGHTA, CDR2 FQGNSA. CDR3 length equals 15 residues. The V and J ends lost 1 base and 0 bases respectively, with 4 bases between them. Here the CDR3 DNA reads TGTGCCAGCAGCTTAGTACCCTCTGGGGCCAACGTCCTGACTTTC. Translated, it gives CASSLVPSGANVLTF. Complete variable domain (other parts from reference TRBV7-2 and TRBJ2-6): GAGVSQSPSNKVTEKGKDVELRCDPISGHTALYWYRQSLGQGLEFLIYFQGNSAPDKSGLPSDRFSAERTGGSVSTLTIQRTQQEDSAVYLCASSLVPSGANVLTFGAGSRLTVL.